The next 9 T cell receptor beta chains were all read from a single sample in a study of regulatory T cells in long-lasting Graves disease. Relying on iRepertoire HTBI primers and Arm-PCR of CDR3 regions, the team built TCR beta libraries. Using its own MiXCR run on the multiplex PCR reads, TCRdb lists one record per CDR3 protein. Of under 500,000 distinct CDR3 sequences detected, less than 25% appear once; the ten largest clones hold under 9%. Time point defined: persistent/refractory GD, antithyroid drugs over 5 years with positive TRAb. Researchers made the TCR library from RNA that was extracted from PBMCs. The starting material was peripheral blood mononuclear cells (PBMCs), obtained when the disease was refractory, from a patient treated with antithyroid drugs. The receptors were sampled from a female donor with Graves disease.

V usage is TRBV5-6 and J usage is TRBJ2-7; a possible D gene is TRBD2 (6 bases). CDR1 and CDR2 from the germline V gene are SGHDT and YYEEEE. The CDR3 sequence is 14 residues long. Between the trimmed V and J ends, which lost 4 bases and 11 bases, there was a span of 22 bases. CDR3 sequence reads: CASSELQLRSGEYF. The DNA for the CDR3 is TGTGCCAGCAGCGAGCTTCAACTACGTTCGGGAGAGTACTTC.

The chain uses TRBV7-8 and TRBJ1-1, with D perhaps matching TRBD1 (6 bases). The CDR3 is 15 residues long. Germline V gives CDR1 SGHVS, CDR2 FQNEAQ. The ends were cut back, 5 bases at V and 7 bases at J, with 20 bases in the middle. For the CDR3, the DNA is TGTGCCAGCAGCATCTTACATGGACAGCGAATTGAAGCTTTCTTT. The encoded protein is CASSILHGQRIEAFF.

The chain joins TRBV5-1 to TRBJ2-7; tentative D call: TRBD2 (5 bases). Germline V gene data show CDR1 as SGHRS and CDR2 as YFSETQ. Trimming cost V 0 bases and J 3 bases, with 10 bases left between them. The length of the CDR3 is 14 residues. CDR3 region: CASSLAGINYEQYF. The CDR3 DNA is TGCGCCAGCAGCTTGGCGGGGATCAACTACGAGCAGTACTTC.

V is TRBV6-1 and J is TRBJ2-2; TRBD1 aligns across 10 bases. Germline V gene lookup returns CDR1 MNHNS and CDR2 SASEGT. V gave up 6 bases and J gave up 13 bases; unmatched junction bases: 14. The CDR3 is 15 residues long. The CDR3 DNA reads TGTGCCAGCAGCAACCCGGGACAGGGGCGGTTTCGGCTGTTTTTT. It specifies CASSNPGQGRFRLFF.

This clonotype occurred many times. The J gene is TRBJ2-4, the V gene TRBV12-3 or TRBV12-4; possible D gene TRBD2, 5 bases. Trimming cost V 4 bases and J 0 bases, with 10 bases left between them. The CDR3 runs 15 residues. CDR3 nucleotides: TGTGCCAGCAGTTACCGGGGTATAGCCAAAAACATTCAGTACTTC. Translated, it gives CASSYRGIAKNIQYF.

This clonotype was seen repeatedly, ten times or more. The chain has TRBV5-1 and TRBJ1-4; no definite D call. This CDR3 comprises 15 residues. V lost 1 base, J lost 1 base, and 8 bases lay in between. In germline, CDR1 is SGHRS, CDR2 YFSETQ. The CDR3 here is CASSLSLGTNEKLFF. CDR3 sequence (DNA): TGCGCCAGCAGCTTGAGTCTTGGAACTAATGAAAAACTGTTTTTT.

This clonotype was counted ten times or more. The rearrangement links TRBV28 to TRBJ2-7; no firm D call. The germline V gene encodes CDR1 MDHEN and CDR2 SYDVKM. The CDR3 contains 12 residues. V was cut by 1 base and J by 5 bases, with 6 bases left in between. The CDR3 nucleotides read TGTGCCAGCAGTTTATTGGGCCACGAGCAGTACTTC. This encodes CASSLLGHEQYF. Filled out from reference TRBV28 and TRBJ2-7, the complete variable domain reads DVKVTQSSRYLVKRTGEKVFLECVQDMDHENMFWYRQDPGLGLRLIYFSYDVKMKEKGDIPEGYSVSREKKERFSLILESASTNQTSMYLCASSLLGHEQYFGPGTRLTVT.

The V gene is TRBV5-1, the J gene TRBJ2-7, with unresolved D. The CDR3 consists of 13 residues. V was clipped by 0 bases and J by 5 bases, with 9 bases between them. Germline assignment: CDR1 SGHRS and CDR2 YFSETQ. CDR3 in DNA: TGCGCCAGCAGCTTGGCCAATGGAAACGAGCAGTACTTC. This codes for CASSLANGNEQYF.

The CDR3 protein is CASSDRGLSFPYF. DNA for the CDR3: TGTGCCAGCAGCGACAGGGGACTTTCCTTTCCGTACTTC. The chain uses TRBV7-9 and TRBJ2-7, with 8 bases lining up with TRBD1. The CDR3 is 13 amino acids. V lost 5 bases to trimming and J lost 12 bases; unmatched junction nucleotides: 12. Germline CDR1 is SEHNR and CDR2 is FQNEAQ (reference sequence).